Listed below are T cell receptor beta chains from one sample, sequenced in a study of blood T cell repertoires in COVID-19. Data came from immunoSEQ multiplex PCR; TCRdb stores just in-frame clones and leaves some out. Among approximately 200,000 clones listed, about nine tenths were seen once. Sequenced: PBMCs or T cells enriched from blood (not recorded which). The receptors derive from a man younger than 40 who had recovered from COVID-19. CDR3s include the opening cysteine and the closing phenylalanine or tryptophan. The D gene is left open where the match is weak. Size is stated for part of the rows, as once, few or many counts, or as a class when the clone is expanded.

D	J	V	size	DNA	CDR3
TRBD1	TRBJ2-5	TRBV5-6	-	TGTGCCAGCAGCTGGGACAGACAAGAGACCCAGTACTTC	CASSWDRQETQYF
-	TRBJ2-3	TRBV2	many	TGTGCCAGCAGGAAATGGGGGGGCGGAACAGATACGCAGTATTTT	CASRKWGGGTDTQYF
TRBD1	TRBJ2-1	TRBV29-1	-	TGCAGCGTCCCGGGACAGTCATCCTACAATGAGCAGTTCTTC	CSVPGQSSYNEQFF
-	TRBJ1-5	TRBV11-2	-	TGTGCCAGCAGCCAACAGGGTAAACAGCCCCAGCATTTT	CASSQQGKQPQHF
TRBD1	TRBJ2-5	TRBV7-2	-	TGTGCCAGCAGCTTGGCCCGAGGGGGCTCAGAGACCCAGTACTTC	CASSLARGGSETQYF
TRBD1	TRBJ1-2	TRBV5-6	-	TGTGCCAGCAGCTTGTCGCCTAGGGGACAGGGAAAGGCTGGCTACACCTTC	CASSLSPRGQGKAGYTF
TRBD1	TRBJ2-7	TRBV14	many	TGTGCCAGCAGCCCTTTAGACAGGGGCCCCTACGAGCAGTACTTC	CASSPLDRGPYEQYF
-	TRBJ2-2	TRBV30	-	TGTGCCTGTCAGGGCTCCGGGGAGCTGTTTTTT	CACQGSGELFF
TRBD1	TRBJ1-1	TRBV7-2	-	TGTGCCAGCAGCTTAGTGTCAGGGGGCACTGAAGCTTTCTTT	CASSLVSGGTEAFF
TRBD2	TRBJ2-1	TRBV30	-	TGTGCCTGGAGTGTATCTAGCGGGAGAGACAATGAGCAGTTCTTC	CAWSVSSGRDNEQFF
TRBD1	TRBJ2-7	TRBV15	-	TGTGCCACCAGCAGAGTGTTGACAGGGGTTCACGAGCAGTACTTC	CATSRVLTGVHEQYF
-	TRBJ2-7	TRBV19	-	TGTGCCAGTAGTCCGCCGTTGGGAGACAAGCCCTACGAGCAGTACTTC	CASSPPLGDKPYEQYF
TRBD1	TRBJ2-1	TRBV5-1	-	TGCGCCAGCAGCACCGGACAGGGACCTTACAATGAGCAGTTCTTC	CASSTGQGPYNEQFF
-	TRBJ2-3	TRBV24-1	-	TGTGCCACCATGGAAAGTAGGGGTTTGGGCACAGATACGCAGTATTTT	CATMESRGLGTDTQYF
-	TRBJ1-2	TRBV28	-	TGTGCCAGCAGTTTAAAGGGGGTTGGCTACACCTTC	CASSLKGVGYTF
TRBD1	TRBJ1-4	TRBV7-2	-	TGTGCCAGCAGCGCCGACAGGGCCTTTAATGAAAAACTGTTTTTT	CASSADRAFNEKLFF
-	TRBJ1-5	TRBV28	-	TGTGCCAGCAGCGTCACAGGCACCCAGCATTTT	CASSVTGTQHF
TRBD2	TRBJ2-1	TRBV13	-	TGTGCCAGCAGCTTTAGGGCTAGCGGGACTGCAGGGAATGAGCAGTTCTTC	CASSFRASGTAGNEQFF